The 3 T cell receptor beta chains below were found in one sample sequenced in a study of T cell changes during pregnancy in multiple sclerosis. Clones were sequenced by immunoSEQ multiplex PCR, and TCRdb holds only the in-frame ones, with some missing. The top ten hold 0.43% of the sample, which has roughly 40,000 clones, 80% to 95% seen once. Sequenced material: CD4+ T cells from peripheral blood mononuclear cells, taken in the third trimester of pregnancy. The receptors derive from a female donor with multiple sclerosis, enrolled in a pregnancy study.

The chain has TRBV13 and TRBJ2-5, with TRBD2 matching over 7 bases. The CDR3 runs to 13 residues. Germline V gene data show CDR1 as PRHDT and CDR2 as FYEKMQ (reference sequence). V lost 5 bases and J lost 2; bases outside the gene matches: 2. The CDR3 DNA sequence: TGTGCCAGCAGCCTAGCGGTACAAGAGACCCAGTACTTC. Residues: CASSLAVQETQYF. The full variable domain, in which reference TRBV13 and TRBJ2-5 provide the parts outside the CDR3, is AAGVIQSPRHLIKEKRETATLKCYPIPRHDTVYWYQQGPGQDPQFLISFYEKMQSDKGSIPDRFSAQQFSDYHSELNMSSLELGDSALYFCASSLAVQETQYFGPGTRLLVL.

The V gene is TRBV30, the J gene TRBJ2-3; D is unresolved. Germline V gene sequence: CDR1 GTSNPN, CDR2 SVGIG (reference sequence). The CDR3 is 14 residues long. V was trimmed by 4 bases and J by 0 bases, leaving 11 bases between them. Written as DNA, the CDR3 is TGTGCCTGGAAATCGGGTCATAGCACAGATACGCAGTATTTT. Protein sequence: CAWKSGHSTDTQYF.

The rearrangement uses TRBV5-4 and TRBJ2-1; D unclear. The CDR3 spans 13 residues. The germline V gene has CDR1 SGHNT and CDR2 YYREEE (reference sequence). Trimming stripped 0 bases from V and 5 bases from J, with 6 bases between. Here the CDR3 reads CASSLARNNEQFF. CDR3 bases: TGTGCCAGCAGCTTGGCTAGAAACAATGAGCAGTTCTTC.